The text below deals with one T cell receptor beta chain. Produced via immunoSEQ multiplex PCR; TCRdb's table is partial and in-frame only. Of approximately 190,000 clones listed, under 90% are singletons. V was trimmed by 3 bases and J by 7 bases, leaving 10 bases between them. The CDR3 is made up of 13 amino acids. The sample originates from a study of blood T cell repertoires in COVID-19. The overall study: Acute and convalescent COVID-19 specimens originated in the United States, Italy and Spain.

The clonotype was recovered from a man aged 30 to 45 with active or convalescent COVID-19. The chain couples TRBV12-3 or TRBV12-4 to TRBJ2-4; tentatively, D is TRBD1 (5 bases). Sequenced material: peripheral blood. CDR3 loop: CASSFDSGNIQYF. For the CDR3, the DNA is TGTGCCAGCAGTTTTGACAGTGGGAACATTCAGTACTTC.